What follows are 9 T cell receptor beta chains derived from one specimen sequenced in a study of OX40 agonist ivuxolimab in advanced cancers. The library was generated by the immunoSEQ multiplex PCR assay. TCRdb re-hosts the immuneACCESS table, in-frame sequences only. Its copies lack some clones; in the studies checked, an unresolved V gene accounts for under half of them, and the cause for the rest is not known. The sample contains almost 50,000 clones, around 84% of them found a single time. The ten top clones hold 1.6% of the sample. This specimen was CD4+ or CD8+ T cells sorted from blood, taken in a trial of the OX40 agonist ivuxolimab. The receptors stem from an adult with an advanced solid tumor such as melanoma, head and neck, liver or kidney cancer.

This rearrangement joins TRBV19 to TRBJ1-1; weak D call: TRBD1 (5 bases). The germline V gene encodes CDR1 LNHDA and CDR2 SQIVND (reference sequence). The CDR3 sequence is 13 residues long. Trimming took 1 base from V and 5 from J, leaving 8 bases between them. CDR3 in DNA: TGTGCCAGTAGTATAGCTCGACAGACTGAAGCTTTCTTT. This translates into CASSIARQTEAFF.

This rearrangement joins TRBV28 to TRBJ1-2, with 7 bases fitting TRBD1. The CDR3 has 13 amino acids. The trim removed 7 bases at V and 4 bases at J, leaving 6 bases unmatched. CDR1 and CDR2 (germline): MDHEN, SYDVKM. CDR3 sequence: CASKENRGYGYTF. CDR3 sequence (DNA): TGTGCCAGCAAAGAAAACAGGGGCTATGGCTACACCTTC.

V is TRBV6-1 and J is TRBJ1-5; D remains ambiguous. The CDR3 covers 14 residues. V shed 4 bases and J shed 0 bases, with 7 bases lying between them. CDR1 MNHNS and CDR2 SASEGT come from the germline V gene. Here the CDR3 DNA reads TGTGCCAGCAGTGCCCACCCTAGCAATCAGCCCCAGCATTTT. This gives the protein CASSAHPSNQPQHF.

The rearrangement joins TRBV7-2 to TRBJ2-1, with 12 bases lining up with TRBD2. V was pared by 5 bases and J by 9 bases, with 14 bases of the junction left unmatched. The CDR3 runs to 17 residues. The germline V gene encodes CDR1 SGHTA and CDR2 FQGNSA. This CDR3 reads CASSPSGRVLGRGEQFF. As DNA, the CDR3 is TGTGCCAGCAGCCCTAGCGGGAGGGTACTGGGGAGGGGTGAGCAGTTCTTC. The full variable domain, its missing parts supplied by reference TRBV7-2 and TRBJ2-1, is GAGVSQSPSNKVTEKGKDVELRCDPISGHTALYWYRQSLGQGLEFLIYFQGNSAPDKSGLPSDRFSAERTGGSVSTLTIQRTQQEDSAVYLCASSPSGRVLGRGEQFFGPGTRLTVL.

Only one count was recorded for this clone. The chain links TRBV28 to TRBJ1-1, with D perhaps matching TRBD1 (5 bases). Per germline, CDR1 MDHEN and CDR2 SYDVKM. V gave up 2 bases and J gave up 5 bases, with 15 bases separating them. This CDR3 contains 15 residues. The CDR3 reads CASSLAGFQGTEAFF. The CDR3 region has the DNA TGTGCCAGCAGTTTAGCAGGGTTCCAGGGAACTGAAGCTTTCTTT. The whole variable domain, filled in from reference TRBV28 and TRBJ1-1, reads DVKVTQSSRYLVKRTGEKVFLECVQDMDHENMFWYRQDPGLGLRLIYFSYDVKMKEKGDIPEGYSVSREKKERFSLILESASTNQTSMYLCASSLAGFQGTEAFFGQGTRLTVV.

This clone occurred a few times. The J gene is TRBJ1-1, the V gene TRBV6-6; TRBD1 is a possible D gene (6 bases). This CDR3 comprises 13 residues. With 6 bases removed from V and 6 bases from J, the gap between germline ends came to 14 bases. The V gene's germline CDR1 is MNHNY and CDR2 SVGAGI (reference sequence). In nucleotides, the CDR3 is TGTGCCAGCAGCCCAGGGGCTATCTCTGAAGCTTTCTTT. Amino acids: CASSPGAISEAFF.

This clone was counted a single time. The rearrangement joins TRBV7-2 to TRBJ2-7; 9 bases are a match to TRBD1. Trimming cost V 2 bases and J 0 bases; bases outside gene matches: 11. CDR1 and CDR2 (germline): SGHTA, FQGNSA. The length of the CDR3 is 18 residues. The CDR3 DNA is TGTGCCAGCAGCTTAAACCGACCTGGGACAGGGTACTCCTACGAGCAGTACTTC. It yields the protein CASSLNRPGTGYSYEQYF. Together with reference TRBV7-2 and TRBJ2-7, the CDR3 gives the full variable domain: GAGVSQSPSNKVTEKGKDVELRCDPISGHTALYWYRQSLGQGLEFLIYFQGNSAPDKSGLPSDRFSAERTGGSVSTLTIQRTQQEDSAVYLCASSLNRPGTGYSYEQYFGPGTRLTVT.

The DNA for the CDR3 is TGTGCCAGCTCAGCGCCCTTAGCGGGAGGATCCTACAATGAGCAGTTCTTC. Its protein is CASSAPLAGGSYNEQFF. The chain carries TRBV18 and TRBJ2-1; 10 bases fit TRBD2. V shed 5 bases and J 1 base; nucleotides not matched to a gene: 8. CDR1 KGHSH and CDR2 LQKENI come from the germline V gene. The CDR3 is made up of 17 amino acids.

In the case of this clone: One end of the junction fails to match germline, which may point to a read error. In DNA, the CDR3 is TGTGCCAGCCGTTTCGGGGGGGCAACTAATGAAAAACTGTTTTTT. It encodes CASRFGGATNEKLFF. The chain joins TRBV27 to TRBJ1-4, with D possibly matching TRBD1 (5 bases). Germline CDR1 MNHEY, CDR2 SMNVEV (reference sequence). The CDR3 extends over 15 amino acids.